This T cell receptor (beta chain) was identified during a study of blood T cell repertoires in COVID-19. This clone was observed once. Germline V gene data show CDR1 as SGHTA and CDR2 as FQGNSA. This CDR3 contains 13 residues. The V and J ends lost 3 bases and 5 bases respectively, with 10 bases between them. Per the authors' pipeline: Nucleated cell counts were estimated from reference gene primer amplification. Clones were sequenced by immunoSEQ multiplex PCR, and TCRdb holds only the in-frame ones, with some missing. The V and J calls and clone size were taken over from that table, and D and trimming were inferred from the DNA. The sample has some 150,000 clones, around 82% seen once; the top ten hold around 4%.

This clonotype originated in a woman aged 55-70 years with acute or convalescent COVID-19. The material sequenced was peripheral blood. The chain couples TRBV7-2 to TRBJ1-1; weak D call: TRBD1 (5 bases). In nucleotides, the CDR3 is TGTGCCAGCAGCTTGCAGGGCGAGACTGAAGCTTTCTTT. Translating it yields CASSLQGETEAFF.